In this sample, the clone carrying this TCR beta chain turned up a few times. Its antigen is undetermined. V shed 5 bases and J shed 4 bases, with 17 bases lying between them. Germline-derived CDR1 and CDR2 are MNHEY and SVGAGI. The CDR3 totals 15 residues. In TCRdb, the 5' RACE reads were re-called with MiXCR into one record per CDR3 protein. The sample lists around 30,000 distinct CDR3 sequences, roughly 25% occurring once. Study-level findings and limits: Whole repertoires were not studied in the larger cohort, only one V-J beta rearrangement.

Sequenced input: naive CD4+ T cells sorted from a lymph node. The subset denotes: naive CD4+ T cells, CD4+CD45RA+CD25-. The chain employs TRBV6-5 and TRBJ2-5; D ambiguous. This sequence originates from a female donor with breast cancer. The CDR3, as DNA: TGTGCCAGCAGTCCGGGTTGGCAATTCTCAGAGACCCAGTACTTC. Translation: CASSPGWQFSETQYF.